This record concerns one T cell receptor beta chain sequence. This entry comes from a study of CD8+CD57+ T cells in acquired aplastic anemia. There are 13 residues in the CDR3. V gave up 2 bases and J gave up 5 bases, with 10 bases separating them. CDR1 SNHLY and CDR2 FYNNEI come from the germline V gene. The TCR beta profiling, which covered VDJ combination and CDR3 sequence, was carried out using genomic DNA as the template. TCRdb itself ran the reads through MiXCR, one entry per CDR3 protein. The sample lists roughly 93,000 distinct CDR3 sequences; about 63% were seen once. Flow cytometry had shown expanded CD8+CD57+ cells in the patients chosen for sequencing.

This chain links TRBV2 with TRBJ2-7; D remains ambiguous. Sample: sorted CD4+, CD8+, or CD8+CD57+ T cells (not recorded which) from PBMCs. This TCR derives from a human donor with aplastic anemia. The DNA for the CDR3 is TGTGCCAGCAGTGAAACACAAGCTGACGAGCAGTACTTC. Translation: CASSETQADEQYF.